This is a list of T cell receptor beta chains from one sample in a study of cytomegalovirus exposure and HLA in healthy donors. The repertoire was sequenced with immunoSEQ multiplex PCR; TCRdb's copy has only in-frame clones and lacks some. The sample shows approximately 280,000 clones, approximately 90% of them seen only once. What was sequenced was PBMCs. All receptors come from a woman aged 18 to 35 in good health and CMV-seronegative. Each CDR3 is given with its conserved first and last residue. D genes are given only for firm matches. Only part of the rows carry a size: once, few, many, or a class if the clone is expanded.

TRBV19	-	-	TRBJ1-5	TGTGCCAGTAGTAGGCAGGCCTTTTGGCCCCAGCATTTT	CASSRQAFWPQHF
TRBV11-2	-	-	TRBJ1-2	TGTGCCAGCAGCTTAGATCAGGGGTATGGCTACACCTTC	CASSLDQGYGYTF
TRBV28	-	-	TRBJ2-5	TGTGCCAGCAGTTGGCGGGAGACCCAGTACTTC	CASSWRETQYF
TRBV6-1	-	-	TRBJ1-4	TGTGCCAGCAGTGAAGCGGGCAGGGGTGAAAAACTGTTTTTT	CASSEAGRGEKLFF
TRBV15	-	-	TRBJ1-5	TGTGCCACCAGCAGAGATCCGGGTAGCAATCAGCCCCAGCATTTT	CATSRDPGSNQPQHF
TRBV7-8	-	TRBD2	TRBJ2-1	TGTGCCAGCAGCCATCCGGGGAGCGGGAGCCTCCGGTCGGTCAATGAGCAGTTCTTC	CASSHPGSGSLRSVNEQFF
TRBV5-1	-	TRBD1	TRBJ1-2	TGCGCCAGCAGCCCGGACAGGGCTAACTATGGCTACACCTTC	CASSPDRANYGYTF
TRBV15	-	TRBD1	TRBJ1-3	TGTGCCACCAGCAGAGATATTCAGGGGGCGGAAGGAAACACCATATATTTT	CATSRDIQGAEGNTIYF
TRBV28	-	-	TRBJ1-6	TGTGCCAGCAGAGTGGGCGGGTCACCCCTCCACTTT	CASRVGGSPLHF
TRBV6-4	-	-	TRBJ2-7	TGTGCCAGCAGTGACCGTTTTCGCCCGATGGACAAGGCCAACTCCTACGAGCAGTACTTC	CASSDRFRPMDKANSYEQYF
TRBV6-1	-	-	TRBJ1-1	TGTGCCAGCAGTGCAAGACAGAACACTGAAGCTTTCTTT	CASSARQNTEAFF
TRBV18	-	-	TRBJ1-2	TGTGCCAGCTCACCTCCGGGCAGGGCGGTCGGCTATGGCTACACCTTC	CASSPPGRAVGYGYTF
TRBV27	-	TRBD2	TRBJ2-2	TGTGCCAGCAGTGGGCGAGGAAGCGGGAGGGCCTTCACCGGGGAGCTGTTTTTT	CASSGRGSGRAFTGELFF
TRBV5-1	-	TRBD1	TRBJ2-3	TGCGCCACCTCGGGACAGGGCGACTATACGCAGTATTTT	CATSGQGDYTQYF
TRBV5-1	-	-	TRBJ1-1	TGCGCCAGCAGCTCCCCAGGGTATTCTGAAGCTTTCTTT	CASSSPGYSEAFF
TRBV5-5	few	TRBD1	TRBJ1-6	TGTGCCAGCAACCAAAGAGGGGGCGGGGAGATTTCACCCCTCCACTTT	CASNQRGGGEISPLHF
TRBV2	-	-	TRBJ1-5	TGTGCCAGCCTCGACAGGAGAGATCAGCCCCAGCATTTT	CASLDRRDQPQHF
TRBV19	-	TRBD2	TRBJ2-1	TGTGCCAGTAGTCCACCGGGACTAGCGGACAATGAGCAGTTCTTC	CASSPPGLADNEQFF
TRBV5-4	-	-	TRBJ1-4	TGTGCCAGCAGCCAACGGTTAACTAATGAAAAACTGTTTTTT	CASSQRLTNEKLFF
TRBV9	-	-	TRBJ2-3	TGTGCCAGCGGCCCGAGCACAGATACGCAGTATTTT	CASGPSTDTQYF
TRBV25-1	-	TRBD2	TRBJ2-1	TGTGCCAGCAGTGATACTAGCGGGAGTTCCTACAATGAGCAGTTCTTC	CASSDTSGSSYNEQFF
TRBV28	-	-	TRBJ1-1	TGTGCCAGCAGCACACAGGGTCTGAACACTGAAGCTTTCTTT	CASSTQGLNTEAFF
TRBV14	few	-	TRBJ2-2	TGTGCCAGCAGCCAAGCTCCAGCGGGACACCGCACCGGGGAGCTGTTTTTT	CASSQAPAGHRTGELFF
TRBV9	once	-	TRBJ2-5	TGTGCCAGCAGCTCTCCGTCGACGGGGGACGAGACCCAGTACTTC	CASSSPSTGDETQYF
TRBV5-1	-	TRBD2	TRBJ2-3	TGCGCCAGCAGCTTGTTTCCGGGAGCGGGGTCCGATACGCAGTATTTT	CASSLFPGAGSDTQYF
TRBV27	-	-	TRBJ2-5	TGTGCCAGCAGTTTACGAAGACAGTTCCAAGAGACCCAGTACTTC	CASSLRRQFQETQYF
TRBV13	few	-	TRBJ2-7	TGTGCCAGCAGCTTCCGGGACTGGGGATCGTACGAGCAGTACTTC	CASSFRDWGSYEQYF
TRBV9	once	-	TRBJ1-1	TGTGCCAGCAGCGGCGGGCCCATGGGCACTGAAGCTTTCTTT	CASSGGPMGTEAFF
TRBV13	-	TRBD2	TRBJ2-1	TGTGCCAGCTTCCTTTCGCTAGCGGGGCCCCCAATCTACAATGAGCAGTTCTTC	CASFLSLAGPPIYNEQFF
TRBV5-1	-	-	TRBJ1-1	TGCGCCAGCAGCTTCAGGGTGAACACTGAAGCTTTCTTT	CASSFRVNTEAFF
TRBV15	-	-	TRBJ2-5	TGTGCCACCGCGCCCGGCAGGGGTATCCAAGAGACCCAGTACTTC	CATAPGRGIQETQYF
TRBV27	-	-	TRBJ2-7	TGTGCCAGCTCATCCGGGAGCTACGAGCAGTACTTC	CASSSGSYEQYF
TRBV28	-	TRBD2	TRBJ2-1	TGTGCCAGCAGTCCGTGGTTAGCGGGAGGAACCTACAATGAGCAGTTCTTC	CASSPWLAGGTYNEQFF
TRBV2	-	TRBD2	TRBJ2-1	TGTGCCAGCAGTGATACTGGGCTAGCGGGAGGCCTCTCCTACAATGAGCAGTTCTTC	CASSDTGLAGGLSYNEQFF
TRBV28	-	-	TRBJ2-7	TGTGCCAGCCATGTTGGGGGCTCTTCATCCTACGAGCAGTACTTC	CASHVGGSSSYEQYF
TRBV19	-	-	TRBJ1-1	TGTGCCAGTAGCAAAGGACAGAACACTGAAGCTTTCTTT	CASSKGQNTEAFF
TRBV19	few	TRBD1	TRBJ1-2	TGTGCCAGTAGTAACAGGGGGATGGGTGGCTACACCTTC	CASSNRGMGGYTF
TRBV10-1	-	-	TRBJ1-5	TGCGCCAGCAGTGAGGAGGTCAGCTCTTTAGTGAATCAGCCCCAGCATTTT	CASSEEVSSLVNQPQHF
TRBV5-4	once	-	TRBJ1-1	TGTGCCAGCAGCTCACTGGGGATCCAGGGTCCTAACACTGAAGCTTTCTTT	CASSSLGIQGPNTEAFF
TRBV7-2	-	TRBD2	TRBJ2-7	TGTGCCAGCAGCGCCGGACTAGCGGGAGCGGTCGAGCAGTACTTC	CASSAGLAGAVEQYF
TRBV21-1	-	-	TRBJ2-3	-	CASSKGWVGAGIHTDTQYF
TRBV5-4	few	-	TRBJ1-2	TGTGCCAGCACAAAGAAGAACAGGGTCGTGGAGCTGAACTATGGCTACACCTTC	CASTKKNRVVELNYGYTF
TRBV9	few	-	TRBJ1-6	TGTGCCAGCAGCGTAGAGTGGGGAGAACCCCTCCACTTT	CASSVEWGEPLHF
TRBV11-2	-	TRBD2	TRBJ2-1	TGTGCCAGCAGAACTCGGTTACTAGCGGGATCGAACTACAATGAGCAGTTCTTC	CASRTRLLAGSNYNEQFF
TRBV27	-	-	TRBJ1-3	TGTGCCAGCAGGACAGTTTCCATAAATCCAAACACCATATATTTT	CASRTVSINPNTIYF
TRBV18	-	-	TRBJ2-7	TGTGCCAGCTCACCCAAGCAGGACTACGAGCAGTACTTC	CASSPKQDYEQYF
TRBV6-5	-	TRBD1	TRBJ1-2	TGTGCCAGCAGAGAGGGACAGTTGCATGGCTACACCTTC	CASREGQLHGYTF
TRBV5-1	-	-	TRBJ2-5	TGCGCCAGCAGCTTGGGCGCGGTCTCTGAGACCCAGTACTTC	CASSLGAVSETQYF
TRBV29-1	-	TRBD1	TRBJ2-2	TGCAGCGGGCAATCCCGACAGGGCAACACCGGGGAGCTGTTTTTT	CSGQSRQGNTGELFF